Sequencing of this T cell receptor beta chain was carried out in a study of breast tumors, draining lymph nodes, adjacent tissues. TCRdb re-called the multiplex PCR reads with MiXCR, one entry per CDR3 protein. The profile covers under 20,000 distinct CDR3 sequences, with over 55% appearing a single time and roughly a fifth taken by the ten largest. Whole-study results and caveats: Tumor TCR diversity was below lymph nodes but above nontumor tissue. Data only fit, rather than demonstrated, lymph node origin of most tumor T cells.

CDR1 and CDR2 (germline): GTSNPN, SVGIG (reference sequence). The V and J ends lost 4 bases and 2 bases, in that order; junction bases with no gene match: 1. This CDR3 spans 12 amino acids. This clonotype is labeled medium-sized. Its antigen is not identified. The rearrangement joins TRBV30 to TRBJ1-2, with 7 bases that match TRBD1. The sequenced sample consisted of tumor-adjacent breast tissue. The sequence was collected from a female donor with breast cancer. Some clones in this sample may be carry-over from other donors' samples. The CDR3 reads CAWKGQNYGYTF. DNA of the CDR3: TGTGCCTGGAAGGGACAGAACTATGGCTACACCTTC.